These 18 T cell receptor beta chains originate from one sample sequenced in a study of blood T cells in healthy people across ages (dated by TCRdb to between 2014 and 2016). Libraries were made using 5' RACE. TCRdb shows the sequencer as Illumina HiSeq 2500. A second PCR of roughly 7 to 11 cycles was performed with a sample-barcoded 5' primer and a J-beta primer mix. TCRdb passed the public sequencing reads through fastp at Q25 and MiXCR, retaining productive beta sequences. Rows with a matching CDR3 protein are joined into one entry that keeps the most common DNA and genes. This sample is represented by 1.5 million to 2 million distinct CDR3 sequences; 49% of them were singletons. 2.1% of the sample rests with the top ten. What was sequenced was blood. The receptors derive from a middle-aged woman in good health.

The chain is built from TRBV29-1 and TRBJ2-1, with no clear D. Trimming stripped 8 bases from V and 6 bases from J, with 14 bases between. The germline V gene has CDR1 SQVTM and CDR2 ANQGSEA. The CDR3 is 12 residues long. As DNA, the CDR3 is TGCAGCCAAGCCGGAGACACCAATGAGCAGTTCTTC. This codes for CSQAGDTNEQFF.

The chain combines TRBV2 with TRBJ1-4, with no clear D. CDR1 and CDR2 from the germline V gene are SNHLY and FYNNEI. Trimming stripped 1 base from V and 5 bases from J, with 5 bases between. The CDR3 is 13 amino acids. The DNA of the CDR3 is TGTGCCAGCAGTGAAGAGGAGAATGAAAAACTGTTTTTT. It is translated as CASSEEENEKLFF.

CDR3 amino acids: CASSLRVSGVSTDTQYF. The CDR3 DNA is TGCGCCAGCAGCTTGAGGGTTAGCGGGGTGAGCACAGATACGCAGTATTTT. The chain carries TRBV5-1 and TRBJ2-3, with 8 bases fitting TRBD2. The CDR3 covers 17 residues. CDR1 and CDR2 from the germline V gene are SGHRS and YFSETQ. The V and J ends lost 1 base and 0 bases, in that order; junction bases with no gene match: 7.

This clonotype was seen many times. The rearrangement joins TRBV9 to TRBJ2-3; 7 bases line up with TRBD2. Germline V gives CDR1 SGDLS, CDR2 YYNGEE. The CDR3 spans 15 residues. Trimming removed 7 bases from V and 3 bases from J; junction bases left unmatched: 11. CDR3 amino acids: CASSTSGDWTDTQYF. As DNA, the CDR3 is TGTGCCAGCTCCACGAGCGGGGATTGGACAGATACGCAGTATTTT.

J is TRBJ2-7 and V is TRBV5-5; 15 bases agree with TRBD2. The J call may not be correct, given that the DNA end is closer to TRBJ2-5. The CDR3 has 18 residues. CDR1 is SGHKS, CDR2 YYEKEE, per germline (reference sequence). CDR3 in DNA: TGTGCCAGCAGCTCCGGGACTAGCGGGGGGTTTGTAGGAGAGACCCAGTACTTC. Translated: CASSSGTSGGFVGETQYF.

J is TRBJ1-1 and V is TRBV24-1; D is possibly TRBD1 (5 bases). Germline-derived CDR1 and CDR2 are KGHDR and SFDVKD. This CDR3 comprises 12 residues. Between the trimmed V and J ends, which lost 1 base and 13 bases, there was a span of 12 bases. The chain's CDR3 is CATSDFVGTVFF. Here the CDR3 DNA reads TGTGCCACCAGTGATTTTGTCGGGACTGTTTTCTTT.

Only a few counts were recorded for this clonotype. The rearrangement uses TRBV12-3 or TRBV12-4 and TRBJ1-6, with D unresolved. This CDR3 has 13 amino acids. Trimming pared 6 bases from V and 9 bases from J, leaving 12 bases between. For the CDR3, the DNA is TGTGCCAGCAGCCCCCACCGGGTTTCACCCCTCCACTTT. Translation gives CASSPHRVSPLHF.

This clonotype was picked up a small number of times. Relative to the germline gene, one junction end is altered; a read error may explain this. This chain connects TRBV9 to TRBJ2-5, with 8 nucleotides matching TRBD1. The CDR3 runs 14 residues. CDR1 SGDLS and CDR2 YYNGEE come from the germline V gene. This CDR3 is CASSVTGVGETQYF. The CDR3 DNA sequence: TGTGCTAGCAGCGTGACAGGGGTTGGGGAGACCCAGTACTTC.

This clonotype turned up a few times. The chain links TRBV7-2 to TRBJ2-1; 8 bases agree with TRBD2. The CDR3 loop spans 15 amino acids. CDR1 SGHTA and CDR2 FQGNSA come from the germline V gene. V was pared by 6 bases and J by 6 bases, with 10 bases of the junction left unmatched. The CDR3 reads CASSVSTGGFNEQFF. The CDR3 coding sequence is TGTGCCAGCAGTGTGTCGACGGGGGGGTTCAATGAGCAGTTCTTC.

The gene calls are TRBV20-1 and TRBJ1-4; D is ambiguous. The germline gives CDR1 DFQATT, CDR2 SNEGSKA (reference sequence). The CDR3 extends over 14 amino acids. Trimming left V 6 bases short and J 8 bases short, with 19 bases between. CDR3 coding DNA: TGCAGTGCCACATCCGGGCGGACGGGGGAAAAACTGTTTTTT. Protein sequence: CSATSGRTGEKLFF.

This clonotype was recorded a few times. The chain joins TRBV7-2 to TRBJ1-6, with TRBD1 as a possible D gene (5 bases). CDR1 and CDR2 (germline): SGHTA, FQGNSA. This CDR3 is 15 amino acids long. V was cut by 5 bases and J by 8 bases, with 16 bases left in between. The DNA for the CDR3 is TGTGCCAGCAGCCCCCAGGGAGGTATTGATTCACCCCTCCACTTT. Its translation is CASSPQGGIDSPLHF.

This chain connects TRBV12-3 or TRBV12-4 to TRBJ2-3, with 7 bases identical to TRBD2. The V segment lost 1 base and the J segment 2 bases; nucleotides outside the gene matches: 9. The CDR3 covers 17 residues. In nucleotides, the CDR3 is TGTGCCAGCAGTTTAGTCCGACTAGCAATTTACACAGATACGCAGTATTTT. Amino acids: CASSLVRLAIYTDTQYF.

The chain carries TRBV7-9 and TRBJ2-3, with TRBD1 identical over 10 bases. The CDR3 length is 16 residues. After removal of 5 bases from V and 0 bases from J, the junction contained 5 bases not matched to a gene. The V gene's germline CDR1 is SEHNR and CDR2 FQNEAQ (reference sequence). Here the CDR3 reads CASSTGTGESTDTQYF. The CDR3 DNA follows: TGTGCCAGCAGCACAGGGACAGGGGAGAGCACAGATACGCAGTATTTT.

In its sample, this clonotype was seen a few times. The CDR3 here is CSAEVRTDTQYF. The CDR3 bases are TGCAGTGCCGAAGTCCGCACAGATACGCAGTATTTT. This chain uses TRBV20-1 with TRBJ2-3; no definite D call. The CDR3 is 12 residues long. Trimming stripped 6 bases from V and 1 base from J, with 8 bases between. The germline CDR1 and CDR2 sequences are DFQATT and SNEGSKA (reference sequence).

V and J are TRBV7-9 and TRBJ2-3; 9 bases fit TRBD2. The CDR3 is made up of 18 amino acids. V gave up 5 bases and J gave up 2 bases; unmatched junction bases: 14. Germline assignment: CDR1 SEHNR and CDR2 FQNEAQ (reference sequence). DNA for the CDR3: TGTGCCAGCAGCCCATCCCTTTCGCGGGGGGGTCTCACAGATACGCAGTATTTT. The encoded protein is CASSPSLSRGGLTDTQYF. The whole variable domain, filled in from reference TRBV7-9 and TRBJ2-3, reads DTGVSQNPRHKITKRGQNVTFRCDPISEHNRLYWYRQTLGQGPEFLTYFQNEAQLEKSRLLSDRFSAERPKGSFSTLEIQRTEQGDSAMYLCASSPSLSRGGLTDTQYFGPGTRLTVL.

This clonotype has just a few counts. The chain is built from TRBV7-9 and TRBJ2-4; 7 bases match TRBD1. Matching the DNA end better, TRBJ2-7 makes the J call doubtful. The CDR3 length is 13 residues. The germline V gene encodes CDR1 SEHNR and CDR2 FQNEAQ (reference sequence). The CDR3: CASSLQGPNEQYF. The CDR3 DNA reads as TGTGCCAGCAGCCTACAGGGGCCCAACGAGCAGTACTTC.

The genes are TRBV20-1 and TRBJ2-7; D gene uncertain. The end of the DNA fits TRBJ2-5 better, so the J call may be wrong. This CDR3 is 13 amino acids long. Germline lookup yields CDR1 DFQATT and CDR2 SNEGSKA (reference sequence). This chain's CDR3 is CSASGGNLETQYF. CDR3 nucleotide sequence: TGCAGTGCTAGTGGCGGTAATCTGGAGACCCAGTACTTC.

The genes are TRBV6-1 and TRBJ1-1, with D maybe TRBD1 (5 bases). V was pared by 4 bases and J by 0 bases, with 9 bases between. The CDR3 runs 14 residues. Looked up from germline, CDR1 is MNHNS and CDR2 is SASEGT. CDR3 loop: CASSGIRVNTEAFF. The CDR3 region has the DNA TGTGCCAGCAGTGGCATCAGGGTGAACACTGAAGCTTTCTTT.